Listed below are T cell receptor beta chains from one sample, sequenced in a study of blood T cell repertoires in COVID-19. The data were produced by immunoSEQ multiplex PCR, yet TCRdb's version contains in-frame clones alone and is incomplete. The sample has almost 250,000 clones; roughly 85% are singletons. The material sequenced was PBMCs or T cells enriched from blood (not recorded which). All receptors come from a woman aged 45 to 65 with acute COVID-19. The CDR3 runs from the conserved cysteine through the conserved F or W. The D gene is left open where the match is weak. Size is omitted from some rows. Given values are once, few, many or a class for expanded clones.

D	size	V	J	CDR3	DNA
TRBD1	-	TRBV6-5	TRBJ1-3	CASLTGGSGNTIYF	TGTGCCAGTCTCACAGGGGGCTCTGGAAACACCATATATTTT
TRBD1	-	TRBV5-1	TRBJ2-7	CASSRGTGGNYEQYF	TGCGCCAGCAGTCGGGGGACAGGAGGAAATTACGAGCAGTACTTC
TRBD2	few	TRBV6-5	TRBJ2-1	CASSSRDYKREQFF	TGTGCCAGCAGTTCTAGGGACTACAAGAGGGAGCAGTTCTTC
TRBD1	once	TRBV5-1	TRBJ1-2	CASSLVGQGRGYTF	TGCGCCAGCAGCTTGGTCGGACAGGGGCGAGGCTACACCTTC
TRBD1	-	TRBV29-1	TRBJ1-2	CSVEADRGLGGYTF	TGCAGCGTTGAAGCGGACAGGGGGCTCGGGGGCTACACCTTC
TRBD2	-	TRBV6-2/TRBV6-3	TRBJ2-7	CASSYSQRGPSRYEQYF	TGTGCCAGCAGTTACTCGCAGCGGGGTCCCTCCCGCTACGAGCAGTACTTC
-	-	TRBV9	TRBJ1-1	CASSPGLVENTEAFF	TGTGCCAGCAGCCCAGGTTTGGTTGAGAACACTGAAGCTTTCTTT
TRBD1	-	TRBV7-9	TRBJ2-7	CASSRPGQGTYEQYF	TGTGCCAGCAGCCGTCCGGGACAGGGGACCTACGAGCAGTACTTC
-	-	TRBV5-1	TRBJ1-2	CASSLGLSVESGGYTF	TGCGCCAGCAGCTTGGGGCTTTCAGTAGAATCGGGTGGCTACACCTTC
TRBD1	-	TRBV6-5	TRBJ1-1	CASSRGQGWTEAFF	TGTGCCAGCAGCCGGGGACAGGGGTGGACTGAAGCTTTCTTT
TRBD1	-	TRBV6-1	TRBJ2-2	CASSEAEDRLANTGELFF	TGTGCCAGCAGTGAAGCGGAGGACAGGCTCGCGAACACCGGGGAGCTGTTTTTT
-	-	TRBV7-2	TRBJ1-1	CASSLEPRSGWMNTEAFF	TGTGCCAGCAGCTTAGAACCGCGGTCAGGGTGGATGAACACTGAAGCTTTCTTT
-	-	TRBV2	TRBJ1-3	CASSEDGSSGNTIYF	TGTGCCAGCAGTGAGGATGGGAGCTCTGGAAACACCATATATTTT
TRBD1	-	TRBV19	TRBJ2-7	CASESGQGQYEQYF	TGTGCCAGCGAATCGGGACAGGGGCAGTACGAGCAGTACTTC
-	-	TRBV6-1	TRBJ1-4	CASSDIRGRGEKLFF	TGTGCCAGCAGTGATATAAGGGGTAGGGGTGAAAAACTGTTTTTT
TRBD1	-	TRBV27	TRBJ2-4	CASSPQTGFYNIQYF	TGTGCCAGCAGTCCCCAGACAGGGTTTTATAACATTCAGTACTTC
-	medium-sized	TRBV15	TRBJ2-7	CATSRLAGETYEQYF	TGTGCCACCAGCAGACTTGCCGGGGAAACCTACGAGCAGTACTTC
-	-	TRBV27	TRBJ1-1	CASSSGWGERFGTEAFF	TGTGCCAGCAGTTCCGGTTGGGGGGAACGGTTCGGAACTGAAGCTTTCTTT
-	-	TRBV9	TRBJ1-2	CASSPRGEDYGYTF	TGTGCCAGCAGCCCCCGGGGGGAGGACTATGGCTACACCTTC
TRBD1	-	TRBV5-1	TRBJ2-2	CASSWTGAGELFF	TGCGCCAGCAGCTGGACAGGGGCCGGGGAGCTGTTTTTT
TRBD2	-	TRBV5-1	TRBJ2-5	CASGTSGGQETQYF	TGCGCCAGCGGGACTAGCGGGGGGCAAGAGACCCAGTACTTC
TRBD1	-	TRBV2	TRBJ2-1	CATVDRAEQFF	TGTGCCACCGTAGACAGGGCTGAGCAGTTCTTC
TRBD2	once	TRBV6-1	TRBJ2-5	CASSELPGGQETQYF	TGTGCCAGCAGTGAACTTCCGGGGGGCCAAGAGACCCAGTACTTC
TRBD1	-	TRBV30	TRBJ1-2	CAWIFSRTGGAYGYTF	TGTGCCTGGATTTTTTCTAGGACAGGGGGGGCCTATGGCTACACCTTC
TRBD2	-	TRBV7-9	TRBJ2-1	CASNSGGPASTNEQFF	TGTGCCAGCAACTCGGGGGGGCCGGCATCGACCAATGAGCAGTTCTTC
-	-	TRBV7-9	TRBJ2-3	CASSPPAASTDTQYF	TGTGCCAGCAGCCCCCCCGCGGCTAGCACAGATACGCAGTATTTT